The entry that follows covers one TCR beta chain sequence. The antigen remains undetermined. Autopsy tissues included GI tract, liver, skin and lymphoid organs. This sample is part of a study of tissue T cells after allogeneic stem cell transplantation. After removal of 2 bases from V and 2 bases from J, the junction contained 4 bases not matched to a gene. Germline-derived CDR1 and CDR2 are LNHDA and SQIVND (reference sequence). The length of the CDR3 is 16 residues. CDR3 sequences, V/J genes, frequencies and template counts came from survey-depth TCRbeta sequencing. Using immunoSEQ multiplex PCR, the repertoire was profiled, and TCRdb retains in-frame clones only, with some absent. In the table there are about 24,000 clones, about 73% of which are singletons. Study-level results: Motif-based clustering found tissue-specific repertoire signatures shared across patients, though few clones were shared. Within patients, tissue anatomy strongly shaped TCR repertoire composition.

The genes are TRBV19 and TRBJ2-1, with TRBD2 identical over 9 bases. The source was tissue from the ileum, collected at autopsy. This sequence was found in a female donor aged 60 or older with lung cancer. The CDR3 loop reads CASSISRGGAYNEQFF. The CDR3 DNA is TGTGCCAGTAGTATATCCCGCGGGGGGGCCTACAATGAGCAGTTCTTC.